The subject of this entry is one T cell receptor (beta chain). TCRdb fed the 5' RACE reads into MiXCR, producing one record per CDR3 protein. Of about 120,000 distinct CDR3 sequences in the sample, 15% to 20% are singletons; the top ten hold approximately 15%. Germline CDR1 reads SGDLS; CDR2 reads YYNGEE. This CDR3 has 14 amino acids. V dropped 6 bases and J dropped 0; count of bases not matched to a gene: 3. The sample belongs to a study of T-cell memory formation after mild COVID-19. Sequencing was carried out using PBMCs or a T cell subset sorted from them (not recorded which). The chain joins TRBV9 to TRBJ2-3; 8 nucleotides line up with TRBD2. The source is an adult woman who had mild COVID-19 (a few samples of this study predate the infection). Cell type and time point are not known. The CDR3 nucleotides read TGTGCCAGCAACCCTAGCGGGAGCACAGATACGCAGTATTTT. It is translated as CASNPSGSTDTQYF.